A selection of T cell receptor beta chains follows, all from one sample in a study of T cells in localized non-small cell lung cancer. Clones were sequenced by immunoSEQ multiplex PCR, and TCRdb holds only the in-frame ones, with some missing. The sample records almost 20,000 clones, around 89% being singletons. Here the sequenced sample was peripheral blood, taken before any cancer treatment. The receptors come from a man aged 40 to 75 with stage I lung adenocarcinoma. The CDR3 runs from the conserved cysteine through the conserved F or W. Each record gives: V gene, J gene, D gene, clone size, CDR3 DNA, CDR3 protein. The D gene is left open where the match is weak. Size tells how often a clone was seen (once, few, many) or the class of an expanded clone, and some rows leave it out.

>TRBV7-2|TRBJ2-3|-|once
TGTGCCAGCAGCTGGATGGGAGGAGATACGCAGTATTTT
CASSWMGGDTQYF
>TRBV18|TRBJ1-1|-|-
TGTGCCAGCTCACCAGCCTGGACAGCGAACACTGAAGCTTTCTTT
CASSPAWTANTEAFF
>TRBV5-6|TRBJ2-7|-|-
TGTGCCAGCAGCTCCCTGCGGCAATCCTCCTACGAGCAGTACTTC
CASSSLRQSSYEQYF
>TRBV18|TRBJ2-2|-|-
TGTGCCAGCTCACCTCAGGCGGGGCAGGGACGCACCGGGGAGCTGTTTTTT
CASSPQAGQGRTGELFF
>TRBV10-3|TRBJ1-6|TRBD1|-
TGTGCCATCAGTGAGACCGGGACAGGGGATTCACCCCTCCACTTT
CAISETGTGDSPLHF
>TRBV6-5|TRBJ2-1|-|-
TGTGCCAGCAGTTACGGGCGGAGCGCCTACAATGAGCAGTTCTTC
CASSYGRSAYNEQFF
>TRBV6-1|TRBJ1-1|-|-
TGTGCCAGCAGTGAACTGAACACTGAAGCTTTCTTT
CASSELNTEAFF
>TRBV19|TRBJ1-1|-|-
TGTGCCAGTCGGGGAAACACTGAAGCTTTCTTT
CASRGNTEAFF
>TRBV6-5|TRBJ1-1|-|-
TGTGCCAGCAGTTATGGCGACAGCATGAACACTGAAGCTTTCTTT
CASSYGDSMNTEAFF
>TRBV6-1|TRBJ1-3|-|few
TGTGCCAGCAGGGCCGGCTCTGGAAACACCATATATTTT
CASRAGSGNTIYF